Below are 10 T cell receptor beta chains sequenced from a single sample in a study of blood T cells in healthy people across ages. Primed by a sample-barcoded 5' primer and a J-beta primer mix, a second PCR proceeded for roughly 7 to 11 cycles. From the 5' RACE reads, TCRdb called clonotypes with MiXCR, one entry per CDR3 protein. In the table there are fewer than 900,000 distinct CDR3 sequences, around 36% of which are singletons. Sequenced: blood. The receptor source for this set is a man aged 18 to 29 in good health.

The DNA for the CDR3 is TGTGCCAGTAGTATAGCAGGCATGGGGGATCAGCCCCAGCATTTT. Its translation: CASSIAGMGDQPQHF. The genes are TRBV19 and TRBJ1-5, with D tentatively TRBD1 (5 bases). V lost 1 base to trimming and J lost 5 bases, with 12 bases between them. Germline values: CDR1 LNHDA, CDR2 SQIVND (reference sequence). This CDR3 comprises 15 residues.

A remark on this clonotype: One junction end does not reproduce the germline sequence, and a read error may be involved. The CDR3 region has the DNA TGTGCCGGCAGCCAGAGGGGATTTGGCTACACCTTC. As protein: CAGSQRGFGYTF. The chain is built from TRBV3-1 and TRBJ1-2, with a tentative D call TRBD1 (5 bases). This CDR3 contains 12 residues. Looked up from germline, CDR1 is LGHDT and CDR2 is YNNKEL (reference sequence).

This clonotype showed up just a few times. The rearrangement uses TRBV12-3 or TRBV12-4 and TRBJ1-2; TRBD1 aligns across 9 bases. CDR3 length: 13 residues. The V gene end was trimmed by 5 bases and the J gene end by 8 bases; junction bases not matched to a gene: 6. The CDR3 reads CASSVGTGRGYTF. The CDR3 region has the DNA TGTGCCAGCAGTGTAGGGACAGGGAGGGGCTACACCTTC.

The chain combines TRBV3-1 with TRBJ2-3; 8 bases are shared with TRBD2. Trimming took 3 bases from V and 4 from J; bases not matched to a gene: 12. The CDR3 runs 17 residues. The germline V gene encodes CDR1 LGHDT and CDR2 YNNKEL (reference sequence). Here the CDR3 DNA reads TGTGCCAGCAGCCAGGGACTAGTTGGCGGCACGGCAGATACGCAGTATTTT. Its protein product is CASSQGLVGGTADTQYF.

CDR3 DNA: TGCGCCAGCAGCCCCACCCTACCCACAGATACGCAGTATTTT. Translation gives CASSPTLPTDTQYF. The chain carries TRBV5-1 and TRBJ2-3; no clear D. Germline CDR1 SGHRS, CDR2 YFSETQ. The CDR3 sequence is 14 residues long. V was cut by 4 bases and J by 2 bases, with 11 bases left in between. Combining the CDR3 with reference TRBV5-1 and TRBJ2-3 gives the whole variable domain KAGVTQTPRYLIKTRGQQVTLSCSPISGHRSVSWYQQTPGQGLQFLFEYFSETQRNKGNFPGRFSGRQFSNSRSEMNVSTLELGDSALYLCASSPTLPTDTQYFGPGTRLTVL.

The CDR3 is CSVTVPGTSGKTYNEQFF. The CDR3 coding sequence is TGCAGTGTTACCGTTCCCGGGACTAGCGGAAAAACCTACAATGAGCAGTTCTTC. This sequence joins TRBV20-1 and TRBJ2-1; 11 bases are shared with TRBD2. Germline assignment: CDR1 DFQATT and CDR2 SNEGSKA (reference sequence). V gave up 7 bases and J gave up 2 bases; unmatched junction bases: 16. The CDR3 is 18 residues long.

The chain carries TRBV12-3 or TRBV12-4 and TRBJ2-7; D might be TRBD1 or TRBD2, each matching 5 bases. The CDR3 length is 14 residues. Trimming left V 3 bases short and J 5 bases short, with 14 bases between. CDR3 loop: CASSFRERSHEQYF. The CDR3 DNA reads as TGTGCCAGCAGTTTCAGGGAGAGGTCCCACGAGCAGTACTTC.

This clonotype has only a few counts. The V and J genes are TRBV4-3 and TRBJ1-5, with 7 bases matching TRBD1. J was trimmed by 2 bases and V by 2 bases; bases with no gene match: 6. Germline CDR1 LGHNA, CDR2 YSLEER. The CDR3 runs to 16 residues. The DNA for the CDR3 is TGCGCCAGCAGCCAATCGACAGGGAGAGGCAATCAGCCCCAGCATTTT. Translated, it gives CASSQSTGRGNQPQHF.

V is TRBV7-9 and J is TRBJ2-5; D possibly matches TRBD1 or TRBD2 (5 bases each). The CDR3 contains 14 residues. V was trimmed by 5 bases and J by 7 bases, leaving 17 bases between them. Per the germline V gene, CDR1 is SEHNR and CDR2 is FQNEAQ (reference sequence). This CDR3 is CASSPLGGRTTQYF. The DNA of the CDR3 is TGTGCCAGCAGCCCCCTTGGGGGACGGACGACCCAGTACTTC.

The chain carries TRBV6-6 and TRBJ2-7; possible D gene TRBD1, 5 bases. The J call is doubtful: the DNA matches TRBJ2-5 better. The CDR3 covers 16 residues. CDR1 and CDR2 (germline): MNHNY, SVGAGI (reference sequence). Here the CDR3 DNA reads TGTGCCAGCAGCTACCGGGTATTGTTCCGACAGGAGACCCAGTACTTC. As protein: CASSYRVLFRQETQYF.